Detailed here is one T cell receptor (beta chain). These data originate in a study of cytomegalovirus exposure and HLA in healthy donors. The study ran its PCR with 60 Vbeta and 13 Jbeta primers. Sequenced by immunoSEQ multiplex PCR; TCRdb stores in-frame clones only, minus some. The sample has some 190,000 clones, about 80% seen once. Trimming removed 4 bases at V and 6 bases at J, with 16 bases between. Germline V lookup: CDR1 SGHRS, CDR2 YFSETQ. This CDR3 is 14 amino acids long. The source of this sequence is a middle-aged man in good health and CMV-seronegative. The chain carries TRBV5-1 and TRBJ1-2; possibly TRBD1 for D (5 bases). The sequenced sample was PBMCs. CDR3 residues: CASSPSGPPNGYTF. The CDR3 bases are TGCGCCAGCAGCCCATCAGGGCCCCCTAATGGCTACACCTTC.